Included here is one TCR beta chain sequence, with context. Its antigen is unidentified. The data were obtained in a study of response to subunit inactivated influenza vaccine. Using its own MiXCR run on the RT-PCR reads, TCRdb lists one record per CDR3 protein. The data hold around 580,000 distinct CDR3 sequences, with 12% observed a single time. Study-wide results and caveats: Authors suggested seasonal influenza vaccinations each recruit few new T cells.

The sequence was collected from a man between 50 and 59 years old who received an inactivated influenza vaccine. This sample comprised PBMCs from blood, obtained on the day of vaccination.

The CDR3 region is CASSLGWGIGAGELFF. The CDR3 coding sequence is TGTGCCAGCAGTTTAGGGTGGGGGATCGGTGCCGGGGAGCTGTTTTTT. The chain has TRBV12-3 or TRBV12-4 and TRBJ2-2; perhaps D is TRBD1 or TRBD2 (5 bases each). The CDR3 is made up of 16 amino acids. Trimming removed 1 base at V and 6 bases at J, with 15 bases between.